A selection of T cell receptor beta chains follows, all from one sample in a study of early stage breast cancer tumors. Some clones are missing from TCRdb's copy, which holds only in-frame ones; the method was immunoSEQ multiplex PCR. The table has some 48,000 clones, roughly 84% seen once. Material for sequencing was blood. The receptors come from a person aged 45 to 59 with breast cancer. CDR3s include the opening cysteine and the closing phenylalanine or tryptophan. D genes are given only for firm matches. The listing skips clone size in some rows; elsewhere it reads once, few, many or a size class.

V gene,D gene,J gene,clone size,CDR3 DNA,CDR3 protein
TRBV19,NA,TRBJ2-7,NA,TGTGCCAGTAGTGTACAGGTCGAGGTGGCCTACGAGCAGTACTTC,CASSVQVEVAYEQYF
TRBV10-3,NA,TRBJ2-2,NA,TGTGCCATCAGACGGACAGCCTCGAACACCGGGGAGCTGTTTTTT,CAIRRTASNTGELFF
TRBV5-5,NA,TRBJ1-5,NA,TGTGCCAGCAGCGTAGATAGCAATCAGCCCCAGCATTTT,CASSVDSNQPQHF
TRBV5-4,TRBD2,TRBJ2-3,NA,TGTGCCAGCAGCTTGGCCTCGGGAGGGGCGGGGGATACGCAGTATTTT,CASSLASGGAGDTQYF
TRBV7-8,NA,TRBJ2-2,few,TGTGCCAGCAGCCCCCGGAGGGCCGCGAACACCGGGGAGCTGTTTTTT,CASSPRRAANTGELFF
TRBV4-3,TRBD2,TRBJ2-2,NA,TGCGCCAGCAGCCAAGGGGGGGGTAGGTTCGCCGGGGAGCTGTTTTTT,CASSQGGGRFAGELFF
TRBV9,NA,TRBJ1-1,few,TGTGCCAGCAGCGTATGGGTTGGCACTGAAGCTTTCTTT,CASSVWVGTEAFF
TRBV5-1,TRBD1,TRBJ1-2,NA,TGCGCCAGCAGCTCCGCACCACAGGGGTTCGACTATGGCTACACCTTC,CASSSAPQGFDYGYTF
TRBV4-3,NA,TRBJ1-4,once,TGCGCCAGCAGCCGGAAGGGTGAAAAACTGTTTTTT,CASSRKGEKLFF
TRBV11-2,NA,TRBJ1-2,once,TGTGCCAGCAGCTTACCACAGGCGAACTATGGCTACACCTTC,CASSLPQANYGYTF
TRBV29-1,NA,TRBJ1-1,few,TGCAGCGTTGAGCGTGGGGACACTGAAGCTTTCTTT,CSVERGDTEAFF
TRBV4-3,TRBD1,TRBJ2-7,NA,TGCGCCAGCAGCTCGGGGCAGGGGGCGGACGAGCAGTACTTC,CASSSGQGADEQYF
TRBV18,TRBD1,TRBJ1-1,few,TGTGCCAGCTCACCACGGACAGGGCTGGACACTGAAGCTTTCTTT,CASSPRTGLDTEAFF
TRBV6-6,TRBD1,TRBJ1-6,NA,TGTGCCAGCAGGCCTACCTACCAGGGGGCACCCCTCCACTTT,CASRPTYQGAPLHF
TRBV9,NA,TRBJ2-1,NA,TGTGCCAGCAGCGTAGAGGGGCTGGGCCGGGGGTTGCAGTTCTTC,CASSVEGLGRGLQFF
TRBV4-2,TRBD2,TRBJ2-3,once,TGTGCCAGCAGCCAAGAAGCGGCTAGCGGGAAGGATACGCAGTATTTT,CASSQEAASGKDTQYF
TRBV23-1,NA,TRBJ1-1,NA,TGCGCCAGCACATCCGGGACAACTGAAGCTTTCTTT,CASTSGTTEAFF
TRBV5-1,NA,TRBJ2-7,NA,TGCGCCAGCAGCTTACTCGGGGTGGACGAGCAGTACTTC,CASSLLGVDEQYF
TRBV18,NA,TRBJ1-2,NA,TGTGCCAGCTCACCACGCCCCTATGGCTACACCTTC,CASSPRPYGYTF
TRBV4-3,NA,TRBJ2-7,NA,TGCGCCAGCAGCCTCGCGACGGATGGCTCTAAGCAGTACTTC,CASSLATDGSKQYF
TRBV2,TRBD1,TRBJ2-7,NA,TGTGCCAGCAGCGACGAATCCGGACAGGACTACGAGCAGTACTTC,CASSDESGQDYEQYF
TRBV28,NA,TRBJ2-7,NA,TGTGCCAGCAGTTGGGCGACAAGACCCTACGAGCAGTACTTC,CASSWATRPYEQYF
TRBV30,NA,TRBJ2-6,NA,TGTGCCTGGAGTCGATGGGGGGGCTCAGGGGCCAACGTCCTGACTTTC,CAWSRWGGSGANVLTF
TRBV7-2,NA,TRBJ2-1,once,TGTGCCAGCAGCTTAGCGCGGAGGAACAATGAGCAGTTCTTC,CASSLARRNNEQFF
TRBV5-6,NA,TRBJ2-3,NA,TGTGCCAGCAGCTTCTTCTCTGCGGGGCCTAGCACAGATACGCAGTATTTT,CASSFFSAGPSTDTQYF
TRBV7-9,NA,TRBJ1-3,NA,TGTGCCAGCAGCTTACTCGGTCCCCGCCAGGGATCCTCTGGAAACACCATATATTTT,CASSLLGPRQGSSGNTIYF
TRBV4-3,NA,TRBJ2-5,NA,TGCGCCAGCAGCCAGGGGAGGGGGTCTGTTGGGGAGACCCAGTACTTC,CASSQGRGSVGETQYF
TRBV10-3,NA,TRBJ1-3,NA,TGTGCCATCAGCGAGCAGTTCACCTCTGGAAACACCATATATTTT,CAISEQFTSGNTIYF
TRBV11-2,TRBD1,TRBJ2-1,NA,TGTGCCAGCAGCTCGAGGGACAGGGGAGCCGAATGGAAGTTCTTC,CASSSRDRGAEWKFF
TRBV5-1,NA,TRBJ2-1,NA,TGCGCCAGCAGCTTGGCTGTCCAACCCGCCTACAATGAGCAGTTCTTC,CASSLAVQPAYNEQFF
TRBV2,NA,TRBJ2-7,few,TGTGCCAGCCAGGGTGGCGAGCAGTACTTC,CASQGGEQYF
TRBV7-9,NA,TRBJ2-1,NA,TGTGCCAGCAGCCCACCGGGGTCCTACGATGAGCAGTTCTTC,CASSPPGSYDEQFF
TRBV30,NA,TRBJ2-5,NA,TGTGCCTGGAGTCCCGCCGGTGAGACCCAGTACTTC,CAWSPAGETQYF
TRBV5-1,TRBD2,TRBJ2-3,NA,TGCGCCAGCAGACTAGCGGGGGGGCGGTATGCAGATACGCAGTATTTT,CASRLAGGRYADTQYF
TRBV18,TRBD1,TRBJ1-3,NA,TGTGCCAGCTCATTCGACAGGGGGTATGGAAACACCATATATTTT,CASSFDRGYGNTIYF
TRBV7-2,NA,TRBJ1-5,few,TGTGCCAGCAGCCCCCGACAGGCTAATCAGCCCCAGCATTTT,CASSPRQANQPQHF
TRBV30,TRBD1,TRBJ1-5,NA,TGTGCCTGGAGTCTGACAGGGTCCAATCAGCCCCAGCATTTT,CAWSLTGSNQPQHF
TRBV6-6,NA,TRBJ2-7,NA,TGTGCCAGCAGTTATTCGGGTGGGTCCTACGAGCAGTACTTC,CASSYSGGSYEQYF
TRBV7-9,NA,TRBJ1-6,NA,TGTGCCAGCTGCCGGGTGGGGGCTAATTCACCCCTCCACTTT,CASCRVGANSPLHF
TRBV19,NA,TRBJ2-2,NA,TGTGCCAGTAGTATGACTAATACGAACACCGGGGAGCTGTTTTTT,CASSMTNTNTGELFF
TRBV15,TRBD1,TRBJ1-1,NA,TGTGCCACCAGCAGAGGACATGGAGGGGGCGGCACTGAAGCTTTCTTT,CATSRGHGGGGTEAFF
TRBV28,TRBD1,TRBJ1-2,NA,TGTGCTACACAGGGGAACTATGGCTACACCTTC,CATQGNYGYTF
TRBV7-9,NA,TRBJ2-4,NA,TGTGCCAGCAGCCCCCGTATAGGGCGGGAGAGGGGGAACATTCAGTACTTC,CASSPRIGRERGNIQYF
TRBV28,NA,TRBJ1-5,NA,TGTGCCAGCAGGATAAACAGGGTAAGTTTTGGTCAGCCCCAGCATTTT,CASRINRVSFGQPQHF
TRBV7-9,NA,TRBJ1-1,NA,TGTGCCAGCAGCCTACTTTACACTGAAGCTTTCTTT,CASSLLYTEAFF
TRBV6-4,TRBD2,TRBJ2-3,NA,TGTGCCAGCAGTGACCCCGGACTAGGCACAGATACGCAGTATTTT,CASSDPGLGTDTQYF
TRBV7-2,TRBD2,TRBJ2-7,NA,TGTGCCAGCAGCACCGCGACTAGCGGGGGCCTTTACGAGCAGTACTTC,CASSTATSGGLYEQYF
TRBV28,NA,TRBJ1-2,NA,TGTGCCAGCAGTTCTGTAGGGTACTATGGCTACACCTTC,CASSSVGYYGYTF
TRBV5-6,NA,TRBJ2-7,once,TGTGCCAGCAGCTTGGTAATGGGCTACGAGCAGTACTTC,CASSLVMGYEQYF
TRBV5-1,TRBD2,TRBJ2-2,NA,TGCGCCAGCAGGTCTGAGGAGACTAGCGGTTACACCGGGGAGCTGTTTTTT,CASRSEETSGYTGELFF